The rows below give T cell receptor beta chains drawn from one sample of a study of graft-versus-host responses after intestinal transplantation. Libraries were prepared by immunoSEQ multiplex PCR; TCRdb keeps only in-frame clonotypes and omits some of them. The sample lists roughly 28,000 clones; more than 85% were seen once. This material consisted of PBMCs, taken about 62 days after intestinal transplant. The receptors originated from a human patient who received an intestinal transplant, so some T cells may come from the graft donor. Both conserved end residues are part of each CDR3. D genes are given only for firm matches. For some rows the clone size is stated as once, few or many, or as a class when expanded; others skip it.

d_gene | abundance | j_gene | v_gene | CDR3aa | CDR3nt
TRBD2 | NA | TRBJ2-3 | TRBV11-1 | CASSFLAGGFTDTQYF | TGTGCCAGCAGCTTTCTAGCGGGGGGCTTCACAGATACGCAGTATTTT
NA | NA | TRBJ2-7 | TRBV30 | CAWSIGGYEQYF | TGTGCCTGGAGTATCGGGGGATACGAGCAGTACTTC
NA | NA | TRBJ1-2 | TRBV5-5 | CASSLIGASGPYGYTF | TGTGCCAGCAGCCTGATCGGGGCCTCAGGCCCCTATGGCTACACCTTC
TRBD2 | NA | TRBJ2-1 | TRBV7-9 | CASSPLAGRYNEQFF | TGTGCCAGCAGCCCGCTAGCGGGGCGCTACAATGAGCAGTTCTTC
NA | NA | TRBJ2-7 | TRBV19 | CASTPSPSASYEQYF | TGTGCCAGTACCCCCTCACCGAGCGCGTCCTACGAGCAGTACTTC
TRBD2 | NA | TRBJ2-3 | TRBV7-8 | CASSLAGSGREDTQYF | TGTGCCAGCAGCTTAGCGGGGAGCGGGAGAGAAGATACGCAGTATTTT
TRBD2 | NA | TRBJ2-1 | TRBV6-4 | CASSSGTSGIDEQFF | TGTGCCAGCAGTTCCGGGACTAGCGGGATCGATGAGCAGTTCTTC
NA | NA | TRBJ2-7 | TRBV2 | CASSGHGSEQYF | TGTGCCAGCAGTGGGCATGGCTCCGAGCAGTACTTC
NA | NA | TRBJ2-2 | TRBV9 | CASSPFSAANTGELFF | TGTGCCAGCAGCCCGTTTTCGGCGGCGAACACCGGGGAGCTGTTTTTT
NA | NA | TRBJ1-2 | TRBV6-6 | CASSSAGYYGYTF | TGTGCCAGCAGTTCGGCCGGGTACTATGGCTACACCTTC
NA | once | TRBJ2-7 | TRBV30 | CAWSPVAREQYF | TGTGCCTGGAGCCCGGTAGCGCGCGAGCAGTACTTC
NA | NA | TRBJ2-1 | TRBV4-1 | CASSHSRGHSSYNEQFF | TGCGCCAGCAGCCATTCTCGCGGGCATAGCTCCTACAATGAGCAGTTCTTC
NA | NA | TRBJ1-5 | TRBV2 | CASSDGVQGNQPQHF | TGTGCCAGCAGTGATGGTGTACAGGGAAATCAGCCCCAGCATTTT
TRBD1 | NA | TRBJ1-1 | TRBV11-3 | CASSSSNRDRVGTEAFF | TGTGCCAGCAGCTCGTCGAACCGGGACAGGGTGGGTACTGAGGCTTTCTTT
NA | NA | TRBJ2-2 | TRBV13 | CASSQGTGELFF | TGTGCCAGCAGTCAAGGGACCGGGGAGCTGTTTTTT
NA | NA | TRBJ2-1 | TRBV11-2 | CASSLEVGVYNEQFF | TGTGCCAGCAGCTTAGAAGTGGGCGTCTACAATGAGCAGTTCTTC
NA | NA | TRBJ2-7 | TRBV14 | CASSQESREFSYEQYF | TGTGCCAGCAGCCAAGAAAGCAGGGAATTCTCCTACGAGCAGTACTTC
NA | NA | TRBJ1-1 | TRBV19 | CASSGGLNTEAFF | TGTGCCAGTAGTGGCGGACTGAACACTGAAGCTTTCTTT
NA | NA | TRBJ1-2 | TRBV29-1 | CSVVWAIFTF | TGCAGCGTTGTTTGGGCGATTTTCACCTTC
TRBD1 | once | TRBJ2-5 | TRBV5-6 | CASSLQGAEGTQYF | TGTGCCAGCAGCTTACAGGGGGCGGAGGGGACCCAGTACTTC
NA | NA | TRBJ2-7 | TRBV30 | CAWSLTVSSYEQYF | TGTGCCTGGAGCTTAACGGTGAGCTCCTACGAGCAGTACTTC
NA | NA | TRBJ2-7 | TRBV9 | CASSVGGVPHEQYF | TGTGCCAGCAGCGTAGGCGGGGTCCCCCACGAGCAGTACTTC